This T cell receptor (beta chain) was documented in a study of T-cell reconstitution after alpha-beta-depleted transplantation in children. General study findings and limits: After transplant, high TCRbeta diversity at day 60 in some patients arose from surviving recipient T cells and thymic progenitors. It was reported that alpha-beta T cells came from several hundred expanded graft clones (about two months after transplant). T-cell counts and diversity at one year following transplant were attributed mainly to newly produced T cells.

This clonotype was counted only a few times. Antigen: not known. CDR3 length: 14 amino acids. Germline V gene sequence: CDR1 SQVTM, CDR2 ANQGSEA. V lost 1 base, J lost 2 bases, and 11 bases lay in between. As it was prepared, the TCRbeta library received unique molecular identifiers. TCRdb processed the PCR reads anew with MiXCR; each CDR3 protein has one entry. Of about 76,000 distinct CDR3 sequences in the sample, over 12% are singletons; the top ten hold 27%. Sequenced here: PBMCs, mostly from graft donor cells, sampled 180 days after TCRalphabeta/CD19-depleted stem cell transplant. This clonotype was sampled from a male patient under 10 years old who had a stem cell transplant for acute lymphoblastic leukemia, so the T cells may come from the graft donor. This rearrangement joins TRBV29-1 to TRBJ1-1; D call uncertain. CDR3 sequence reads: CSVEVGSTNTEAFF. The CDR3 nucleotides are TGCAGCGTTGAAGTCGGCAGCACAAACACTGAAGCTTTCTTT.